What follows describes a single TCR beta chain. There is no known antigen for this receptor. Base qualities are missing; no much larger clone stands one base away. Hyperthyroidism patients were newly diagnosed, with disease duration under 2 months, and aged 18 to 65 years. Patients were excluded if they had other autoimmune diseases, uncontrolled infections, pregnancy or lactation. Diagnosis relied on clinical symptoms, serum thyroxine, TRAb, thyroid ultrasound and orbital computed tomography. Trizol reagent was used to extract the total RNA, and its quality was then checked on an Agilent 2100 Bioanalyzer. V is trimmed back by 1 base and J by 2 bases, and the junction contains 11 bases that no gene match accounts for. From its cysteine to its phenylalanine, the CDR3 spans 18 amino acids. The DNA shown is the 54-base CDR3, in frame from base 1. CDR1 and CDR2 (MGHRA, YSYEKL) derive from the germline V gene.

For repertoire sequencing, TCR beta CDR3 regions were amplified from RNA transcripts. The first round was an RT-PCR using HTBI primers with the Qiagen OneStep RT-PCR kit, and this first round was followed by a second-round multiplex PCR, then size selection and purification. Libraries were sequenced on an Illumina HiSeq2000 using paired-end 100 bp reads. Regarding the original processing steps: SOAPnuke was used to process the reads, throwing out any read that had adapters, had uncalled bases, had a mean Phred below 15, or lacked an exact constant-primer or identifier match. COPE v1.2.5 was used to merge the high-quality paired reads. Each unique nucleotide sequence was treated as a clonotype, and MiTCR v1.1 was used to align the clonotypes to the IMGT TRB V, D and J references. The analysis was limited to V-J combinations with a frequency above 0.0001, which together covered 98% to 99.2% of repertoires. For each V-J combination, a TCR clonal expansion and chaos score was defined as the ratio of F50 clonal expansion to chaos observed in the TCRdist matrix. Features were reduced by Welch's t-statistics and random forest to approximately 12 V-J combinations, which fed a naive Bayes classifier. Thyroid-blood repertoire similarity was quantified with the Morisita-Horn index. TCRdb reanalyzed the raw reads on its own, using fastp at Q25 for trimming and MiXCR for clone calling, and kept in-frame beta chains. One record per CDR3 amino acid sequence lists the most common genes and DNA. Clone size and V and J calls follow TCRdb, not the original study. The sample table lists over a million distinct CDR3 sequences, about 35% of them with a count of one. The top ten clones comprise 11% of the sample.

The data derive from a study of Graves' ophthalmopathy and Graves' hyperthyroidism (dated by TCRdb to the late 2010s). Concerning the study at large: Hyperthyroidism was defined as stable when no progression to ophthalmopathy occurred within 18 months of follow-up. The independent validation cohort included 18 to 20 hyperthyroidism patients plus 17 patients who later progressed from hyperthyroidism to ophthalmopathy. In roughly six hyperthyroidism patients, the T-cell repertoire of thyroid tissue was compared with the T-cell repertoire of blood. After sampling, hyperthyroidism patients received methimazole starting at 30 mg daily, and ophthalmopathy patients received high-dose intravenous methylprednisolone. To explore V-J signatures distinguishing ophthalmopathy from hyperthyroidism, a discovery set of 100 patients (roughly 45 ophthalmopathy, 57 stable hyperthyroidism) was enrolled. In total, 135 blood samples were TCR-sequenced: roughly 45 ophthalmopathy, some 75 hyperthyroidism and roughly 17 hyperthyroidism-to-ophthalmopathy patients. TCR beta repertoire signatures were used to distinguish Graves' ophthalmopathy from Graves' hyperthyroidism and to predict progression to ophthalmopathy.

Study-wide findings and limitations: In validation, the model predicted ophthalmopathy progression with about 70% sensitivity and 72.22% specificity; 12 predicted patients were CT-confirmed with GO in a median of 6.5 months. No statistical method was used to set the sample size in advance, and the investigators knew which group each participant was assigned to. In cross-validation, the 13-signature model distinguished ophthalmopathy from stable hyperthyroidism with just over 85% sensitivity and roughly 84% specificity, while in the test set the corresponding values were around 79% and 71%. Among expanded thyroid clonotypes with frequency above 0.001, most also showed up in blood, which suggests that blood repertoires may reflect the thyroid immune response.

The receptor was derived from an adult man with Graves' hyperthyroidism. The sample was peripheral blood or thyroid tissue (not recorded which). The sequence links TRBV4-1 to TRBJ2-3; TRBD2 lines up with 8 middle nucleotides. The nucleotide sequence reads TGCGCCAGCAGCCAAGTACCCTCTTTAGCGGGATACACAGATACGCAGTATTTT. It translates to CASSQVPSLAGYTDTQYF.